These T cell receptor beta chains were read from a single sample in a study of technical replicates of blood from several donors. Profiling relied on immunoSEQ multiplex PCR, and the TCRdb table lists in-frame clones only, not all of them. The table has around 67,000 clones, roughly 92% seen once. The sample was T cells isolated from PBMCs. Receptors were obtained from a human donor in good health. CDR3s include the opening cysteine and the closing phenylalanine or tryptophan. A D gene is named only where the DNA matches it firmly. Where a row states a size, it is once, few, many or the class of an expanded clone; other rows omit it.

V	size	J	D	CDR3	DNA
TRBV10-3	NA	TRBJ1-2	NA	CAISELTASGYTF	TGTGCCATCAGTGAGTTGACAGCCAGTGGCTACACCTTC
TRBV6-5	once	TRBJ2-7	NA	CASSYNREGEQYF	TGTGCCAGCAGTTACAACAGGGAGGGAGAGCAGTACTTC
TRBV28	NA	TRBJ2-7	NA	CASYPGPGYEQYF	TGTGCCAGCTACCCTGGTCCAGGATACGAGCAGTACTTC
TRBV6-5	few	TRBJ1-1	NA	CASRGGGTTEAFF	TGTGCCAGCAGGGGAGGGGGGACCACTGAAGCTTTCTTT
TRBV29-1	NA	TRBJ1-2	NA	CSVQGGSNYGYTF	TGCAGCGTCCAGGGCGGATCTAACTATGGCTACACCTTC
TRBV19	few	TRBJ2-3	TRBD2	CASSLAGWASSTDTQYF	TGTGCCAGTAGCCTAGCGGGATGGGCGAGTAGCACAGATACGCAGTATTTT
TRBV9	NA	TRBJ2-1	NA	CASSEGGGELLNEQFF	TGTGCCAGCAGCGAGGGAGGAGGGGAACTACTCAATGAGCAGTTCTTC
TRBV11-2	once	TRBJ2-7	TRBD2	CASSRTSVAYEQYF	TGTGCCAGCAGCAGAACTAGCGTTGCCTACGAGCAGTACTTC
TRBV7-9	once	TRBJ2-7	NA	CASSLRQNYEQYF	TGTGCCAGCAGCTTACGACAGAACTACGAGCAGTACTTC
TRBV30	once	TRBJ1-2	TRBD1	CAWSPDRGAYGYTF	TGTGCCTGGAGTCCCGACAGGGGCGCGTATGGCTACACCTTC
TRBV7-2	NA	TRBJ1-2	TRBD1	CASHDRGTYGYTF	TGTGCCAGCCACGACAGGGGAACCTATGGCTACACCTTC
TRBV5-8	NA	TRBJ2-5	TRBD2	CASSRGGSLETQYF	TGTGCCAGCAGTCGCGGCGGGAGCTTGGAGACCCAGTACTTC
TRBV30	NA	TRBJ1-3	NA	CAWSVRRQGNTIYF	TGTGCCTGGAGTGTAAGGAGACAGGGAAACACCATATATTTT
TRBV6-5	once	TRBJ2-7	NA	CASSYISSVYEQYF	TGTGCCAGCAGTTACATTTCCAGTGTCTACGAGCAGTACTTC
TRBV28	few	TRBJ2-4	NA	CASSFNMGHIQYF	TGTGCCAGCAGTTTTAACATGGGGCACATTCAGTACTTC
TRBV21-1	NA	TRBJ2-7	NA	CASSKGGGGPLGGEQYF	TGTGCCAGCAGCAAAGGAGGTGGGGGCCCACTTGGGGGAGAGCAGTACTTC
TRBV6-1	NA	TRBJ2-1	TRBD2	CASSERGENEQFF	TGTGCCAGCAGTGAACGGGGGGAAAATGAGCAGTTCTTC
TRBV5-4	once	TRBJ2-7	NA	CASSLESARSYEQYF	TGTGCCAGCAGCTTGGAGTCTGCGAGGTCCTACGAGCAGTACTTC
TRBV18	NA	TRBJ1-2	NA	CASSPDRSYTF	TGTGCCAGCTCACCAGACAGGAGCTACACCTTC
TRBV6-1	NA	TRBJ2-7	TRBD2	CASSEEVAGGGEQYF	TGTGCCAGCAGTGAAGAGGTAGCGGGAGGGGGAGAGCAGTACTTC
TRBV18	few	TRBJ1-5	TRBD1	CASSRDRVGNNQPQHF	TGTGCCAGCTCACGGGACAGGGTTGGGAACAATCAGCCCCAGCATTTT
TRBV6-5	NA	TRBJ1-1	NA	CASSYQTPTGYTEAFF	TGTGCCAGCAGTTATCAGACTCCCACGGGGTATACTGAAGCTTTCTTT
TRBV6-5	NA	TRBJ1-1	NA	CASSHPGVSTEAFF	TGTGCCAGCAGCCACCCTGGAGTGAGCACTGAAGCTTTCTTT
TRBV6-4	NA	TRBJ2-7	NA	CASSDTPVQAGPYEQYF	TGTGCCAGCAGTGACACACCTGTTCAAGCGGGCCCCTACGAGCAGTACTTC
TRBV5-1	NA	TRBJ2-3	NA	CASSPSTGGDTQYF	TGCGCCAGCAGCCCATCGACAGGAGGCGATACGCAGTATTTT
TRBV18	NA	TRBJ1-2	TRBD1	CASSPSGGAYYGYTF	TGTGCCAGCTCACCATCAGGGGGCGCCTACTATGGCTACACCTTC
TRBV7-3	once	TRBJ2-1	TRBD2	CASSLVGMTSGGYNEQFF	TGTGCCAGCAGCTTGGTCGGAATGACTAGCGGGGGGTACAATGAGCAGTTCTTC
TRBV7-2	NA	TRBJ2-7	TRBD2	CASSRPRELAGPLYEQYF	TGTGCCAGCAGCCGACCTAGGGAGCTAGCGGGCCCGCTGTACGAGCAGTACTTC
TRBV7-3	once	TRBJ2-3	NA	CASSLREPFYDTQYF	TGTGCCAGCAGCTTAAGAGAGCCCTTTTACGATACGCAGTATTTT
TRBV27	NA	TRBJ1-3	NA	CASSLGGREAGNTIYF	TGTGCCAGCAGTTTAGGGGGCCGTGAGGCTGGAAACACCATATATTTT
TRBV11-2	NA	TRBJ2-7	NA	CASSLQQGTYEQYF	TGTGCCAGCAGCTTACAACAGGGGACTTACGAGCAGTACTTC
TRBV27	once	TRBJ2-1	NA	CASPRTTVMGEQFF	TGTGCCAGCCCTCGTACGACAGTGATGGGTGAGCAGTTCTTC
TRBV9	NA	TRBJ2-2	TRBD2	CASSPHIAGGGTGELFF	TGTGCCAGCAGCCCTCATATAGCGGGGGGAGGCACCGGGGAGCTGTTTTTT
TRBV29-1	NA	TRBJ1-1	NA	CSVGQMNTEAFF	TGCAGCGTGGGACAAATGAACACTGAAGCTTTCTTT
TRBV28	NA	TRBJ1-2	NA	CASSLALNGYTF	TGTGCCAGCAGTTTAGCCCTAAACGGCTACACCTTC
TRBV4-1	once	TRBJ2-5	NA	CASSRGDVQETQYF	TGCGCCAGCAGCCGCGGGGATGTCCAAGAGACCCAGTACTTC
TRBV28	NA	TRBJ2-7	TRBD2	CASSSLLAGLYEQYF	TGTGCCAGCAGTTCACTACTAGCGGGTCTCTACGAGCAGTACTTC
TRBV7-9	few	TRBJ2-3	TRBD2	CASSLEASSGRFTQYF	TGTGCCAGCAGCTTAGAGGCGTCTAGCGGGAGGTTTACGCAGTATTTT
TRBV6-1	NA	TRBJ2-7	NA	CASSRTLSSYEQYF	TGTGCCAGCAGTAGAACTTTAAGCTCCTACGAGCAGTACTTC
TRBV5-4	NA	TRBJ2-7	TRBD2	CASSLSPREGDEQYF	TGTGCCAGCAGCTTGTCCCCCCGGGAGGGGGACGAGCAGTACTTC